This is a list of T cell receptor beta chains from one sample in a study of radiation and T cells in renal cell carcinoma. TCRdb's table, derived via immunoSEQ multiplex PCR, lists solely in-frame clones and lacks some. The table shows approximately 86,000 clones, with about 82% occurring only once. The material was blood, obtained from a patient whose treatment included radiotherapy and nephrectomy. The source of these receptors is a man in his fifties or sixties with renal cell carcinoma. CDR3s include the opening cysteine and the closing phenylalanine or tryptophan. D genes are given only for firm matches.

D,V,J,length,CDR3
.,TRBV7-2,TRBJ1-5,16,CASSYPGSVGNQPQHF
.,TRBV28,TRBJ2-7,12,CASRVPSYEQYF
.,TRBV13,TRBJ2-7,14,CASSLTRATYEQYF
.,TRBV19,TRBJ2-7,15,CASSRLSAPSYEQYF
.,TRBV6-6,TRBJ2-1,15,CASRVTLLPYNEQFF
.,TRBV30,TRBJ1-5,14,CAWSLDSSNQPQHF
TRBD1,TRBV6-5,TRBJ1-1,15,CASSRQTGGVTEAFF
.,TRBV2,TRBJ1-4,13,CASAQELWEKLFF
.,TRBV5-1,TRBJ1-1,16,CASSLQFSQPNTEAFF
TRBD2,TRBV5-1,TRBJ2-2,15,CASTPGVAGTGELFF
.,TRBV28,TRBJ2-7,13,CASSSHDGSEQYF
TRBD2,TRBV6-5,TRBJ2-7,15,CASSQNSGAPYEQYF
TRBD1,TRBV6-1,TRBJ2-1,14,CASSVTTTGGWQFF
.,TRBV30,TRBJ2-1,13,CAWIPGLGNEQFF
TRBD2,TRBV10-1,TRBJ2-7,18,CASSELTSGGHKSYEQYF
.,TRBV30,TRBJ1-6,15,CAWSVMDPSNSPLHF
.,TRBV28,TRBJ1-2,14,CASSSPSRNYGYTF
TRBD2,TRBV5-1,TRBJ2-5,14,CASSFSLAGETQYF
TRBD1,TRBV4-2,TRBJ1-2,15,CASSQGEGAVYGYTF
.,TRBV11-3,TRBJ1-1,14,CASSLDGMNTEAFF
TRBD1,TRBV5-8,TRBJ1-5,15,CASSPGQGVGQPQHF
.,TRBV18,TRBJ2-5,15,CASSPSLGYQETQYF
TRBD1,TRBV9,TRBJ2-2,15,CASSEQGARTGELFF
.,TRBV13,TRBJ2-3,13,CASSAVGPDTQYF
TRBD1,TRBV7-9,TRBJ1-2,15,CASSLNRGPVDGYTF
.,TRBV10-2,TRBJ2-6,14,CASSGSSGANVLTF
.,TRBV13,TRBJ2-4,17,CASSLVAGMLAKNIQYF
.,TRBV5-1,TRBJ1-3,14,CASSLYAGSNTIYF
TRBD1,TRBV9,TRBJ2-7,14,CASSVGQGVYEQYF
TRBD1,TRBV30,TRBJ1-1,13,CAWRGQGGTEAFF
.,TRBV21-1,TRBJ1-1,15,CASSAKGPMNTEAFF
.,TRBV14,TRBJ2-5,14,CASGPVGQQETQYF
.,TRBV7-8,TRBJ1-1,15,CASSFLPGAVAEAFF
.,TRBV27,TRBJ2-6,13,CASYSSGANVLTF
.,TRBV6-5,TRBJ2-1,16,CASSYSTMGSYNEQFF
.,TRBV4-3,TRBJ2-1,13,CASSQGRSNEQFF
.,TRBV9,TRBJ2-1,13,CASSPIGGGEQFF
TRBD1,TRBV9,TRBJ2-1,13,CASSRDSYNEQFF
TRBD1,TRBV19,TRBJ2-7,15,CASRGRGTGVREQYF
.,TRBV28,TRBJ2-7,15,CASSFLGVSSYEQYF
TRBD1,TRBV29-1,TRBJ1-1,15,CSAHQGVPLNTEAFF
TRBD1,TRBV19,TRBJ1-4,16,CASSVHRGATNEKLFF
.,TRBV19,TRBJ1-1,14,CASSMFPQNTEAFF
TRBD1,TRBV19,TRBJ1-5,15,CASSIRGQVDQPQHF